The 30 T cell receptor beta chains below all came from one sample that was sequenced in a study of tumor-infiltrating lymphocytes in primary liver carcinoma. Co-extracted RNA and DNA came from approximately 20-30 mg of unsorted bulk tissue. Starting material of 500 ng total RNA yielded TCR beta cDNA via a constant-region primer. Slightly modified ARM-PCR with three nested multiplex PCR rounds yielded TCR beta libraries. Investigators reported that the first two PCR rounds, at about 9 cycles each, used TRBV1-TRBV30 forward primers with a C-beta reverse primer. TCRdb itself ran the multiplex PCR reads through MiXCR, one entry per CDR3 protein. This table has tens of thousands of distinct CDR3 sequences, roughly 72% appearing once. What was sequenced was liver tumor tissue from sampling region 1. As to subset: tumor region T1, superior pole. The receptors were sampled from a middle-aged man with primary liver carcinoma and hepatitis B virus infection.

The chain uses TRBV29-1 and TRBJ2-7, with TRBD2 as a possible D gene (6 bases). The CDR3 totals 11 residues. Per germline, CDR1 SQVTM and CDR2 ANQGSEA. The CDR3 bases are TGCGGCGGGGTCACTGGTGGCGAGCAGTACTTC. This codes for CGGVTGGEQYF.

This chain connects TRBV5-1 to TRBJ2-5; the D gene could be TRBD1 or TRBD2 (5 bases each). V shed 4 bases and J shed 1 base, with 14 bases lying between them. The V gene's germline CDR1 is SGHRS and CDR2 YFSETQ. The CDR3 has 15 amino acids. The chain's CDR3 is CASSARGSFQETQYF. The CDR3 DNA sequence: TGCGCCAGCAGCGCCCGGGGCTCATTCCAAGAGACCCAGTACTTC.

Comments on this clonotype: This may be a read error, as it is one base from a much larger clone. Without the conserved terminal phenylalanine or tryptophan, this CDR3 likely stems from a read error. The chain employs TRBV29-1 and TRBJ1-2, with a tentative D call TRBD1 (5 bases). The CDR3 is 13 amino acids. The V end was cut by 4 bases, the J end by 3 bases, with 12 bases between. Per the germline V gene, CDR1 is SQVTM and CDR2 is ANQGSEA. Written as DNA, the CDR3 is TGCAGCGTTGGGTTAGACAGCGACTATGGCTACACCCTC. Translated, it gives CSVGLDSDYGYTL.

In the case of this clonotype: Just one base apart from a much larger clone, this may be a read error. The V and J genes are TRBV30 and TRBJ1-5; D is perhaps TRBD1 (5 bases). The CDR3 is 16 residues long. V lost 0 bases, J lost 9 bases, and 21 bases lay in between. From germline, CDR1 is GTSNPN and CDR2 SVGIG (reference sequence). CDR3 sequence: CAWSVRGRNAGRPQHF. For the CDR3, the DNA is TGTGCCTGGAGTGTTCGGGGGAGGAATGCTGGACGGCCCCAGCATTTT. The complete variable domain, with remaining parts taken from reference TRBV30 and TRBJ1-5, reads SQTIHQWPATLVQPVGSPLSLECTVEGTSNPNLYWYRQAAGRGLQLLFYSVGIGQISSEVPQNLSASRPQDRQFILSSKKLLLSDSGFYLCAWSVRGRNAGRPQHFGDGTRLSIL.

This clonotype occurred many times. V is TRBV30 and J is TRBJ1-5; D is unresolved. Germline CDR1 and CDR2: GTSNPN and SVGIG (reference sequence). The ends were cut back, 3 bases at V and 3 bases at J, with 15 bases in the middle. The CDR3 runs 15 residues. The chain's CDR3 is CAWSLFARDNQPQHF. CDR3 in DNA: TGTGCCTGGAGCCTGTTCGCTCGGGACAATCAGCCCCAGCATTTT.

This clonotype is medium-sized in the sample. The chain uses TRBV12-3 or TRBV12-4 and TRBJ1-1; no reliable D call. The CDR3 consists of 14 residues. Trimming took 1 base from V and 1 from J, leaving 7 bases between them. CDR3 residues: CASSLGRSNTEAFF. The CDR3 DNA sequence: TGTGCCAGCAGTTTAGGACGGTCGAACACTGAAGCTTTCTTT.

The genes are TRBV6-2 or TRBV6-3 and TRBJ2-3; D not resolved. CDR3 length: 12 amino acids. Trimming took 6 bases from V and 12 from J, leaving 16 bases between them. CDR1 MNHEY and CDR2 SVGEGT come from the germline V gene. CDR3 nucleotide sequence: TGTGCCAGCAGCATCATCAGGAGTGACCAGTATTTT. It codes for CASSIIRSDQYF.

This clonotype was picked up many times. V is TRBV28 and J is TRBJ2-5; D uncertain. The germline V gene encodes CDR1 MDHEN and CDR2 SYDVKM. The V and J ends lost 6 bases and 1 base respectively, with 12 bases between them. This CDR3 has 14 amino acids. The CDR3 nucleotides are TGTGCCAGCAGCTTACAGTGGGGCCAAGAGACCCAGTACTTC. Its translation is CASSLQWGQETQYF.

The V gene is TRBV24-1, the J gene TRBJ1-1; D is unclear. The ends were cut back, 5 bases at V and 5 bases at J, with 11 bases in the middle. CDR1 is KGHDR, CDR2 SFDVKD, per germline. The CDR3 is 13 residues long. CDR3: CATSAPLGTEAFF. CDR3 nucleotides: TGTGCCACCAGTGCTCCGTTGGGGACTGAAGCTTTCTTT.

This clonotype was picked up a small number of times. Its ends do not fully match the called genes, so a read error is possible. The chain employs TRBV4-1 and TRBJ2-5; TRBD2 matches at 9 bases. Germline-derived CDR1 and CDR2 are MGHRA and YSYEKL. CDR3 length: 17 amino acids. This CDR3 is CVSSQDLGSGGQETQYF. The CDR3 nucleotides read TGCGTCAGCAGCCAGGATCTGGGTAGCGGGGGCCAAGAGACCCAGTACTTC.

The V call is TRBV6-1, the J call TRBJ2-7, with TRBD2 as a possible D gene (5 bases). CDR3 length: 12 amino acids. Trimming pared 3 bases from V and 5 bases from J, leaving 8 bases between. The germline V gene has CDR1 MNHNS and CDR2 SASEGT. Written as DNA, the CDR3 is TGTGCCAGCAGTGATGGGAGCCACGAGCAGTACTTC. Translating gives CASSDGSHEQYF.

In this sample, this clonotype turned up many times. V gene TRBV6-6 combines with J gene TRBJ2-7; TRBD2 agrees at 10 bases. This CDR3 has 16 residues. Germline lookup yields CDR1 MNHNY and CDR2 SVGAGI (reference sequence). J was trimmed by 5 bases and V by 2 bases; bases with no gene match: 9. Here the CDR3 reads CASSYSTPSGSNEQYF. The CDR3 DNA reads as TGTGCCAGCAGTTACAGCACGCCTAGCGGGAGCAACGAGCAGTACTTC.

As regards this clonotype: The CDR3 end shows no conserved phenylalanine or tryptophan, and so a read error is likely. This chain uses TRBV6-5 with TRBJ2-2; no clear D. The CDR3 consists of 15 residues. Germline values: CDR1 MNHEY, CDR2 SVGAGI. The CDR3 spells CASSYAVEGTGELFL. The CDR3 region has the DNA TGTGCCAGCAGTTACGCAGTGGAAGGCACCGGTGAGCTGTTTTTA.

As concerns this clonotype: An end of the junction differs from the germline gene, which may be a read error. This rearrangement joins TRBV5-1 to TRBJ2-1; D is possibly TRBD1 or TRBD2 (6 bases each). CDR3 length equals 13 residues. Germline loops: CDR1 SGHRS, CDR2 YFSETQ. Here the CDR3 reads CAGSLAGQNEQFF. The DNA of the CDR3 is TGCGCCGGCAGCTTGGCGGGACAAAATGAGCAGTTCTTC.

As concerns this clonotype: It may be a read error: a sequence one base away is much more abundant. The J gene is TRBJ1-1, the V gene TRBV5-1, with 9 bases that match TRBD1. V shed 4 bases and J 1 base; nucleotides not matched to a gene: 8. CDR3 size: 16 residues. Germline V gene sequence: CDR1 SGHRS, CDR2 YFSETQ. The CDR3 nucleotides read TGCGCCAGCAGCCCCCGGACAGGGGCGACGAACACTGAAGCTTTCTTT. Translation: CASSPRTGATNTEAFF.

As concerns this clonotype: The missing conserved phenylalanine or tryptophan at the end of this CDR3 makes a read error likely. V usage is TRBV11-2 and J usage is TRBJ2-1, with unresolved D. This CDR3 region has 13 residues. Per germline, CDR1 SGHAT and CDR2 FQNNGV. CDR3 protein: CACRNSSYDEQFL. In nucleotides, the CDR3 is TGTGCCTGCAGGAATAGCTCCTACGATGAGCAGTTCCTC.

The J gene is TRBJ2-7, the V gene TRBV7-2; D is tentatively TRBD1 or TRBD2 (5 bases each). Germline V lookup: CDR1 SGHTA, CDR2 FQGNSA. Trimming took 5 bases from V and 1 from J, leaving 12 bases between them. This CDR3 region has 14 residues. CDR3 in DNA: TGTGCCAGCAGCATCCGGGACCGGTCCTACGAGCAGTACTTC. This gives the protein CASSIRDRSYEQYF.

Concerning this clonotype: One end of the junction does not line up with germline, which may come from a read error. This chain links TRBV29-1 with TRBJ2-7; 8 nucleotides agree with TRBD2. The CDR3 has 14 amino acids. From germline, CDR1 is SQVTM and CDR2 ANQGSEA. The CDR3 nucleotides read TGCAGCCCCCGGGGGGGACGTAGCTTCTACGAACAGTACTTC. Amino acid sequence: CSPRGGRSFYEQYF.

Comment on this clonotype: Its ends do not fully match the called genes, so a read error is possible. V is TRBV12-3 or TRBV12-4 and J is TRBJ1-6; 7 bases are a match to TRBD1. This CDR3 comprises 15 residues. DNA of the CDR3: TGTGCCAGCAGACTCGACAGGGCCTATAATCCATCCCTCCATTTT. Its translation is CASRLDRAYNPSLHF.

This chain links TRBV19 with TRBJ1-2, with D hard to call. CDR1 and CDR2 from the germline V gene are LNHDA and SQIVND (reference sequence). Trimming cost V 5 bases and J 8 bases, with 12 bases left between them. This CDR3 has 12 residues. The CDR3, as DNA: TGTGCCAGTAGTGTAGCCGGTCTGGGCTACACCTTC. Its protein product is CASSVAGLGYTF.

Concerning this clonotype itself: A read error may account for a junction end that differs from germline. V is TRBV7-3 and J is TRBJ1-1; D gene ambiguous. This CDR3 contains 13 residues. From germline, CDR1 is SGHTA and CDR2 FQGTGA. CDR3 nucleotides: TGTGCCAGCAGCTTAGAGATGAACGCTGAAGCTTTCTTT. Translated, it gives CASSLEMNAEAFF.

Concerning this clonotype: One junction end disagrees with the germline gene, perhaps due to a read error. DNA of the CDR3: TGTGCCAGCAGCTATACTAGCCCAAGCACAGATACGCAGTGTTTT. Protein product: CASSYTSPSTDTQCF. This rearrangement joins TRBV12-3 or TRBV12-4 to TRBJ2-3, with D possibly being TRBD2 (6 bases). The CDR3 has 15 residues.

By its share, this clonotype is medium-sized (0.01 to 0.1%). The chain joins TRBV11-2 to TRBJ2-2; TRBD2 matches at 7 bases. From germline, CDR1 is SGHAT and CDR2 FQNNGV. Trimming removed 5 bases from V and 6 bases from J; junction bases left unmatched: 6. The CDR3 extends over 14 amino acids. CDR3 sequence (DNA): TGTGCCAGCAGCCCGCGACTAGCCTCCGGGGAGCTGTTTTTT. Protein sequence: CASSPRLASGELFF.

The genes are TRBV12-5 and TRBJ1-1; D is perhaps TRBD1 (6 bases). This CDR3 is built from 12 residues. From germline, CDR1 is LGHNT and CDR2 FRNRAP. The CDR3 nucleotides read TGTGTTAGCGGTTTTGGACAGTCCACAGCTTTCTTT. This codes for CVSGFGQSTAFF. Filled out from reference TRBV12-5 and TRBJ1-1, the complete variable domain reads DARVTQTPRHKVTEMGQEVTMRCQPILGHNTVFWYRQTMMQGLELLAYFRNRAPLDDSGMPKDRFSAEMPDATLATLKIQPSEPRDSAVYFCVSGFGQSTAFFGQGTRLTVV.

The V and J genes are TRBV6-6 and TRBJ2-2, with D hard to call. V lost 6 bases and J 4 bases, leaving 18 bases between the germline ends. Germline V lookup: CDR1 MNHNY, CDR2 SVGAGI (reference sequence). The CDR3 contains 16 residues. This chain's CDR3 is CASRSIRAASTGELFF. For the CDR3, the DNA is TGTGCCAGCAGAAGTATCCGGGCCGCGAGCACCGGGGAGCTGTTTTTT.

The chain is built from TRBV6-5 and TRBJ1-5; D not resolved. The DNA end favors TRBJ2-3, so the J call may be wrong. This CDR3 has 14 amino acids. Germline CDR1 and CDR2: MNHEY and SVGAGI. CDR3 DNA sequence: TGTGCCAGCATCCCCGGAAGGGCTGGTCAGCCCCAGTATTTT. As protein: CASIPGRAGQPQYF.

With respect to this clonotype: A read error is possible here, since a much larger clone lies one base away. The chain couples TRBV6-6 to TRBJ2-5; D tentatively fits TRBD1 or TRBD2 (6 bases each). The germline CDR1 and CDR2 sequences are MNHNY and SVGAGI (reference sequence). CDR3 length equals 16 residues. V lost 1 base to trimming and J lost 5 bases, with 17 bases between them. CDR3 in DNA: TGTGCCAGCAGTTACTTCCGACTAGAGCAGGGGGAGACCCAGTACTTC. Translating gives CASSYFRLEQGETQYF.

This chain joins TRBV7-8 and TRBJ2-7, with D possibly TRBD2 on 5 matching bases. Between the trimmed V and J ends, which lost 5 bases and 7 bases, there was a span of 21 bases. The V gene's germline CDR1 is SGHVS and CDR2 FQNEAQ. The CDR3 runs 15 residues. CDR3 nucleotide sequence: TGTGCCAGCAGCCTTCAATCGAATCTAGACTATGAGCAGTACTTC. Protein product: CASSLQSNLDYEQYF.

Remarks on this clonotype: A much larger clone lies one base from this, so it may be a read error. V usage is TRBV6-5 and J usage is TRBJ2-7; TRBD1 aligns across 11 bases. This CDR3 is 13 amino acids long. Looked up from germline, CDR1 is MNHEY and CDR2 is SVGAGI. The CDR3 spells CASRRTGGGEHYF. DNA for the CDR3: TGTGCCAGCAGACGGACAGGGGGCGGCGAGCACTACTTC.

Remarks on this clonotype: An end of the junction does not agree with germline; a read error may underlie this. The gene calls are TRBV12-3 or TRBV12-4 and TRBJ1-1; a possible D gene is TRBD1 (6 bases). The CDR3 spans 15 residues. The chain's CDR3 is CASCKADSLNSEAFF. CDR3 coding DNA: TGTGCCAGCTGTAAAGCGGACAGTCTTAACTCTGAAGCTTTCTTC.